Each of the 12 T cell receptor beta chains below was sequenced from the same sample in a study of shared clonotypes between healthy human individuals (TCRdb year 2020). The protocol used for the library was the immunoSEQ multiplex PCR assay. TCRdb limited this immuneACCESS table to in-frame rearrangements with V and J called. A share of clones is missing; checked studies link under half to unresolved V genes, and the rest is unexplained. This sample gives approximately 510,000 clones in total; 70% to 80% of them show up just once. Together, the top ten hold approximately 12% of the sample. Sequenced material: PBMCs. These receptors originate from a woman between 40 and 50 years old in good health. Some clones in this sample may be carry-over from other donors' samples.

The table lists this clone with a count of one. The CDR3 sequence: CASSHSGGGSRFEQYF. The DNA of the CDR3 is TGTGCCAGCAGTCATTCCGGCGGCGGGAGTCGCTTCGAGCAGTACTTC. The chain employs TRBV28 and TRBJ2-7, with 7 nucleotides matching TRBD2. Germline trimming cut 5 bases from V and 6 bases from J; bases unmatched to any gene: 16. The CDR3 extends over 16 amino acids. CDR1 is MDHEN, CDR2 SYDVKM, per germline.

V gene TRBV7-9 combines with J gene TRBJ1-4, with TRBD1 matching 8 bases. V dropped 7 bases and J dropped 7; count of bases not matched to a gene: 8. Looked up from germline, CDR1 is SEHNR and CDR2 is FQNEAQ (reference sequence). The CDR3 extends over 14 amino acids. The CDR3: CASTLPGGFEKLFF. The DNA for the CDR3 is TGTGCCAGCACCCTCCCAGGGGGCTTTGAAAAACTGTTTTTT.

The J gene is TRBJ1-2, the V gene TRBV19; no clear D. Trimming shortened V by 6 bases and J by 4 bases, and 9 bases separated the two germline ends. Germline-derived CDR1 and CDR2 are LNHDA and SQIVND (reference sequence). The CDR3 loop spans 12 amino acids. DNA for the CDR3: TGTGCCAGTAGCTCCCCCGGCTATGGCTACACCTTC. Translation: CASSSPGYGYTF.

The CDR3 DNA is TGCGCCAGCAGTAGGCAGCTCAATGAGCAGTTCTTC. Residues: CASSRQLNEQFF. This sequence joins TRBV5-1 and TRBJ2-1; unclear D gene. The V and J ends lost 5 bases and 6 bases respectively, with 9 bases between them. The germline gives CDR1 SGHRS, CDR2 YFSETQ. CDR3 size: 12 residues.

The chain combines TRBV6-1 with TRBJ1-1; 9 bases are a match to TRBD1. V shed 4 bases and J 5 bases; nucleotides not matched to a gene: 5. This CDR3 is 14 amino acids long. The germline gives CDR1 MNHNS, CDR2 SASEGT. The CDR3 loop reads CASSGQGVVTEAFF. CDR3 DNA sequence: TGTGCCAGCAGTGGACAGGGGGTTGTTACTGAAGCTTTCTTT.

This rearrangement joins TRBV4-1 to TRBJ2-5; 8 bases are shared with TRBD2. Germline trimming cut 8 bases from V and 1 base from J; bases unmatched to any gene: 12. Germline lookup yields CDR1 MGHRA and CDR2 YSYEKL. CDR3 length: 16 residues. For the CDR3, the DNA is TGCGCCAGCCGCCCCGGGGGAGCGGGAGTCCAAGAGACCCAGTACTTC. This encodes CASRPGGAGVQETQYF.

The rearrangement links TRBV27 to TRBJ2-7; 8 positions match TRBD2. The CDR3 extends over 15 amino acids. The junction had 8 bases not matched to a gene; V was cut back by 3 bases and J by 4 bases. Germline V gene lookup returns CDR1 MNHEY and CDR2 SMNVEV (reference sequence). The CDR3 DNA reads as TGTGCCAGCAGTTTTGGGAGCGGGAGTGCGTACGAGCAGTACTTC. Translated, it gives CASSFGSGSAYEQYF.

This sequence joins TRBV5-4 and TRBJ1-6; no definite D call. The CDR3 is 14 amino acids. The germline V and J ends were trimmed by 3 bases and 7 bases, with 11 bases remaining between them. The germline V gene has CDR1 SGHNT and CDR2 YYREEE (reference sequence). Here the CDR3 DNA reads TGTGCCAGCAGCTCAAATAGGGCAAATTCACCCCTCCACTTT. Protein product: CASSSNRANSPLHF.

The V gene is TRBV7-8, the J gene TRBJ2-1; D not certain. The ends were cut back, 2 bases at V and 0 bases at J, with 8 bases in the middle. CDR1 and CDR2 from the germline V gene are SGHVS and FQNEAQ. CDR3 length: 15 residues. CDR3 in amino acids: CASSLRADSYNEQFF. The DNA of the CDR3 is TGTGCCAGCAGCTTAAGGGCGGACTCCTACAATGAGCAGTTCTTC.

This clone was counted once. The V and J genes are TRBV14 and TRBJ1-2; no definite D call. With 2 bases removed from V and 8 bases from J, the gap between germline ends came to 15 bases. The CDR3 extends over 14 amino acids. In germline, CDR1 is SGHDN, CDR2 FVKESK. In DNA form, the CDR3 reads TGTGCCAGCAGCCAACTTTTCGCCGGGGAAGGCTACACCTTC. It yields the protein CASSQLFAGEGYTF. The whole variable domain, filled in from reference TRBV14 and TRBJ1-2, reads EAGVTQFPSHSVIEKGQTVTLRCDPISGHDNLYWYRRVMGKEIKFLLHFVKESKQDESGMPNNRFLAERTGGTYSTLKVQPAELEDSGVYFCASSQLFAGEGYTFGSGTRLTVV.

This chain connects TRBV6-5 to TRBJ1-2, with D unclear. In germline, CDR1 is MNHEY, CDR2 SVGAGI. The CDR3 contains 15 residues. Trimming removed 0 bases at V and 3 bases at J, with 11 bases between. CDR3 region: CASSYSRQTHYGYTF. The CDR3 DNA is TGTGCCAGCAGTTACTCTCGGCAGACCCACTATGGCTACACCTTC.

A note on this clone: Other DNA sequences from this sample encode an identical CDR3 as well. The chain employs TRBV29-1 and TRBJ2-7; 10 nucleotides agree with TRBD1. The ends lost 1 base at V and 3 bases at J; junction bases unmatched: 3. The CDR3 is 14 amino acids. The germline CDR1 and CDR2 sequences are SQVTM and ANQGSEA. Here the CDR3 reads CSVEGGQGVYEQYF. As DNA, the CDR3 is TGCAGCGTTGAAGGTGGACAGGGGGTCTACGAGCAGTACTTC.